The 15 T cell receptor beta chains listed next were all sequenced from one sample in a study of blood T cell repertoires in COVID-19. Method: immunoSEQ multiplex PCR; TCRdb's copy keeps in-frame clones and lacks some. Of 150,000 to 200,000 clones detected, roughly 85% appear once; the ten largest clones hold 5%. Sequencing was carried out using peripheral blood. The receptor source for this set is a human donor in a cohort sampled during active COVID-19.

The rearrangement links TRBV19 to TRBJ2-1, with 8 bases identical to TRBD2. The germline gives CDR1 LNHDA, CDR2 SQIVND (reference sequence). Trimming cost V 10 bases and J 8 bases; bases outside gene matches: 19. The CDR3 has 16 residues. CDR3 amino acids: CATRLALSGRDDEQFF. The CDR3 nucleotides read TGTGCCACCCGGCTCGCACTGAGCGGGAGAGATGATGAGCAGTTCTTC. Drawing the rest from reference TRBV19 and TRBJ2-1, the complete variable domain is DGGITQSPKYLFRKEGQNVTLSCEQNLNHDAMYWYRQDPGQGLRLIYYSQIVNDFQKGDIAEGYSVSREKKESFPLTVTSAQKNPTAFYLCATRLALSGRDDEQFFGPGTRLTVL.

The rearrangement uses TRBV6-2 or TRBV6-3 and TRBJ2-5; a possible D gene is TRBD1 (5 bases). Looked up from germline, CDR1 is MNHEY and CDR2 is SVGEGT. The V gene lost 3 bases and the J gene lost 3 bases, with 8 bases spanning the gap. This CDR3 is 13 amino acids long. The CDR3 is CASSYAGKETQYF. The DNA for the CDR3 is TGTGCCAGCAGTTATGCAGGGAAAGAGACCCAGTACTTC.

This clone appeared once. The chain recombines TRBV6-5 with TRBJ2-3, with TRBD1 matching over 7 bases. Unmatched junction bases numbered 7, after V lost 6 bases and J lost 1 base. There are 15 residues in the CDR3. CDR1 MNHEY and CDR2 SVGAGI come from the germline V gene. The CDR3, as DNA: TGTGCCAGCAGGGGACAGACCCGGCGCACAGATACGCAGTATTTT. As protein: CASRGQTRRTDTQYF.

The gene calls are TRBV18 and TRBJ1-5; maybe TRBD1 (6 bases). Germline lookup yields CDR1 KGHSH and CDR2 LQKENI. The CDR3 covers 14 residues. The ends were cut back, 3 bases at V and 5 bases at J, with 11 bases in the middle. CDR3 DNA: TGTGCCAGCTCACCCCGACAGGCCGATCAGCCCCAGCATTTT. Protein: CASSPRQADQPQHF.

The chain joins TRBV27 to TRBJ1-5; D perhaps matches TRBD1 (6 bases). The CDR3 contains 15 residues. CDR1 is MNHEY, CDR2 SMNVEV, per germline (reference sequence). Trimming stripped 0 bases from V and 6 bases from J, with 12 bases between. This chain's CDR3 is CASSLSAGEGQPQHF. CDR3 coding DNA: TGTGCCAGCAGTTTATCAGCAGGGGAAGGTCAGCCCCAGCATTTT.

The V gene is TRBV2, the J gene TRBJ2-7; TRBD1 matches at 8 bases. The V segment lost 7 bases and the J segment 4 bases; nucleotides outside the gene matches: 3. The germline V gene encodes CDR1 SNHLY and CDR2 FYNNEI. The CDR3 has 12 residues. This chain's CDR3 is CASTGQGYEQYF. Written as DNA, the CDR3 is TGTGCCAGCACCGGACAGGGATACGAGCAGTACTTC.

The chain employs TRBV5-4 and TRBJ2-7, with D possibly TRBD1 on 8 matching bases. This CDR3 has 15 amino acids. V dropped 1 base and J dropped 3 bases, with 14 bases sitting between them. Germline V lookup: CDR1 SGHNT, CDR2 YYREEE (reference sequence). The CDR3 sequence: CASSLSHRGGYEQYF. For the CDR3, the DNA is TGTGCCAGCAGCTTGTCTCACAGGGGGGGCTACGAGCAGTACTTC.

CDR3 amino acids: CASSYRGGAFF. The CDR3 DNA sequence: TGTGCCAGCAGTTACAGGGGAGGGGCTTTCTTT. The chain couples TRBV6-6 to TRBJ1-1, with D maybe TRBD1 (5 bases). This CDR3 comprises 11 residues. Germline loops: CDR1 MNHNY, CDR2 SVGAGI (reference sequence). The V end was cut by 2 bases, the J end by 11 bases, with 9 bases between.

This clone has only a few counts. The chain carries TRBV7-9 and TRBJ2-3, with D maybe TRBD2 (6 bases). Trimming removed 5 bases at V and 5 bases at J, with 17 bases between. Germline V gives CDR1 SEHNR, CDR2 FQNEAQ (reference sequence). This CDR3 is 15 amino acids long. This CDR3 reads CASSKRAGREDTQYF. For the CDR3, the DNA is TGTGCCAGCAGCAAGAGGGCGGGAAGGGAAGATACGCAGTATTTT. Full variable domain (remainder filled in from reference TRBV7-9 and TRBJ2-3): DTGVSQNPRHKITKRGQNVTFRCDPISEHNRLYWYRQTLGQGPEFLTYFQNEAQLEKSRLLSDRFSAERPKGSFSTLEIQRTEQGDSAMYLCASSKRAGREDTQYFGPGTRLTVL.

The CDR3 coding sequence is TGTGCCAGTAGGGGGGGTAAACTGGACCGCTATGGCTACACCTTC. Amino acid sequence: CASRGGKLDRYGYTF. This chain uses TRBV19 with TRBJ1-2, with TRBD1 as a possible D gene (5 bases). Germline-derived CDR1 and CDR2 are LNHDA and SQIVND (reference sequence). V lost 6 bases, J lost 4 bases, and 18 bases lay in between. This CDR3 is built from 15 residues.

This clone was detected a few times. The genes are TRBV6-5 and TRBJ2-7; 13 bases are a match to TRBD2. Losses at the gene ends were 7 bases for V and 0 bases for J; bases not matched to a gene: 3. In germline, CDR1 is MNHEY, CDR2 SVGAGI. This CDR3 comprises 15 residues. CDR3 nucleotides: TGTGCCAGCACGACTAGCGGGGGGAGCTCCTACGAGCAGTACTTC. This encodes CASTTSGGSSYEQYF.

This clone came up once. This sequence joins TRBV14 and TRBJ2-7; a weak D match, TRBD2 (6 bases). Germline V lookup: CDR1 SGHDN, CDR2 FVKESK. The V end was cut by 1 base, the J end by 2 bases, with 15 bases between. The length of the CDR3 is 16 residues. CDR3 coding DNA: TGTGCCAGCAGCCAAGGGGCTCCTAGCGCTCCCTACGAGCAGTACTTC. Its translation is CASSQGAPSAPYEQYF.

CDR3 sequence: CASSSDRYNEQFF. The CDR3 DNA sequence: TGTGCCAGTAGTAGCGACAGGTACAATGAGCAGTTCTTC. The V call is TRBV19, the J call TRBJ2-1; D is perhaps TRBD1 (6 bases). Trimming pared 4 bases from V and 4 bases from J, leaving 8 bases between. Per the germline V gene, CDR1 is LNHDA and CDR2 is SQIVND (reference sequence). This CDR3 has 13 residues.

This chain uses TRBV28 with TRBJ2-7; 7 bases map to TRBD1. Germline V CDR1 and CDR2: MDHEN, SYDVKM. This CDR3 is 16 amino acids long. V was pared by 4 bases and J by 3 bases, with 12 bases of the junction left unmatched. The CDR3 DNA reads TGTGCCAGCAGTTGGGTACCGGGACAGTTAGACTACGAGCAGTACTTC. Translating gives CASSWVPGQLDYEQYF. The full variable domain, with the rest looked up from reference TRBV28 and TRBJ2-7, is DVKVTQSSRYLVKRTGEKVFLECVQDMDHENMFWYRQDPGLGLRLIYFSYDVKMKEKGDIPEGYSVSREKKERFSLILESASTNQTSMYLCASSWVPGQLDYEQYFGPGTRLTVT.

V gene TRBV6-2 or TRBV6-3 combines with J gene TRBJ1-1, with 9 nucleotides matching TRBD1. CDR1 MNHEY and CDR2 SVGEGT come from the germline V gene. The CDR3 spans 14 residues. Losses at the gene ends were 4 bases for V and 5 bases for J; bases not matched to a gene: 5. The CDR3 coding sequence is TGTGCCAGCAGTTGGGGACAGGGAAGGACTGAAGCTTTCTTT. This sequence encodes CASSWGQGRTEAFF.